This TCR beta chain was recorded in a study of cytomegalovirus exposure and HLA in healthy donors. Overall study findings and caveats: In a later analysis, about 17,000 TCR beta sequences were associated with HLA alleles at 0.05 false discovery rate. Reports showed the classifier diagnosing cytomegalovirus status with high specificity and sensitivity.

Germline loops: CDR1 SGHNT, CDR2 YENEEA. Trimming shortened V by 1 base and J by 8 bases, and 11 bases separated the two germline ends. The CDR3 length is 13 residues. About this clone: Its antigen is currently unknown.

The PCR had 60 Vbeta and 13 Jbeta primers. TCRdb's table, derived via immunoSEQ multiplex PCR, lists solely in-frame clones and lacks some. The repertoire holds about 95,000 clones, with under 85% as singletons. This chain links TRBV11-3 with TRBJ1-1; D unclear. The TCR originated in a woman between 40 and 55 years old in good health and CMV-seropositive. Sequencing used PBMCs. The CDR3 DNA reads TGTGCCAGCAGCTTAGGGGAGGCAGGAGAAGCTTTCTTT. It codes for CASSLGEAGEAFF. Full variable domain (remainder filled in from reference TRBV11-3 and TRBJ1-1): EAGVVQSPRYKIIEKKQPVAFWCNPISGHNTLYWYLQNLGQGPELLIRYENEEAVDDSQLPKDRFSAERLKGVDSTLKIQPAELGDSAVYLCASSLGEAGEAFFGQGTRLTVV.